Given below is one TCR beta chain in context. Its target is not known. Vbeta (60) and Jbeta (13) primers were used in the PCR. Per the original data handling: Among the unique TCR beta chains that a later analysis counted, roughly 80 million in all, roughly 9.9 million were shared. TCRdb's copy holds only in-frame clones and misses some; the assay was immunoSEQ multiplex PCR. The V and J calls and the clone size are those of that table, but D and trimming were determined from the DNA. In all, the sample yields 90,000 to 100,000 clones. Per the germline V gene, CDR1 is MDHEN and CDR2 is SYDVKM. CDR3 size: 13 residues. This sample is part of a study of cytomegalovirus exposure and HLA in healthy donors. At the level of the study: Among around 400 genotyped donors, around 77% fell in the Caucasian-associated ancestry cluster. Broader study findings: There were several of the most significant clusters that appeared linked to common viral pathogens in a later analysis. Sequencing probably produced one cluster of sequence variants that were highly shared.

This chain connects TRBV28 to TRBJ2-5; TRBD1 matches at 8 bases. With the DNA end fitting TRBJ2-7 better, the J assignment may be wrong. The material sequenced was PBMCs. The receptor's source is a woman aged 25 to 39 in good health and CMV-seronegative. CDR3 coding DNA: TGTGCCACCGAAGGGACAGGTCCCTACGAGCAGTACTTC. Encoded protein: CATEGTGPYEQYF.